This T cell receptor (beta chain) originates from a study of shared clonotypes between healthy human individuals. This CDR3 spans 15 amino acids. There were only Caucasian adults among the donors, and all lived in Nashville, Tennessee. Subsets obtained from CD4+ cells comprised CD45RA+ naive and CD45RA-negative memory cells. General study findings and limits: Specimens sampled were limited to blood, with tissue repertoires likely differing. Between a few donors, naive CD4 clonotypes were shared at a level of roughly 5.5%.

Assay: immunoSEQ multiplex PCR; the TCRdb copy retains only in-frame clones and omits some. There are 1,500,000 or so clones in the sample; 98% occur only once, and roughly 0.36% lies in the top ten. Turning to this clone: Its antigen is not identified.

This sequence joins TRBV21-1 and TRBJ2-1; the D call TRBD1 from the table was never checked on the DNA. TRBV21-1 represents a pseudogene. The sequenced sample was naive CD4+ T cells sorted from blood. The subset was: CD45RA+ positively selected. This clonotype was sampled from a man aged 25 to 40 in good health. CDR3 loop: CASSEHRGRIDEQFF. The DNA for the CDR3 is TGTGCCAGCAGCGAACACAGGGGGCGTATCGATGAGCAGTTCTTC.